This TCR beta chain was recovered during a study of cytomegalovirus exposure and HLA in healthy donors. Notes on the study in general: Generally TCR sequences proved uncommon, though certain public TCRs appeared in numerous donors. The study labeled more than 150 TCR beta chains cytomegalovirus-associated.

In this sample, this clone turned up a few times. What it recognizes is unknown. V was clipped by 0 bases and J by 2 bases; unmatched bases: 3. Germline V gives CDR1 LGHNA, CDR2 YNFKEQ. This CDR3 spans 16 amino acids. Libraries were prepared by immunoSEQ multiplex PCR; TCRdb keeps only in-frame clonotypes and omits some of them. The sample lists approximately 180,000 clones, 87% occurring once. The sample consisted of PBMCs. The V call is TRBV4-2, the J call TRBJ1-2, with 10 bases matching TRBD1. The sequence was obtained from a woman aged 25 to 39 in good health and CMV-seronegative. The CDR3 DNA follows: TGTGCCAGCAGCCAAGAAGGGACAGGGGCAAACTATGGCTACACCTTC. Its protein product is CASSQEGTGANYGYTF.